Below, one T cell receptor (beta chain) is given with its context. Relative to the germline gene, one junction end is altered; a read error may explain this. Source study methods: The assay estimated nucleated cells by amplifying reference gene primers. Profiling relied on immunoSEQ multiplex PCR, and the TCRdb table lists in-frame clones only, not all of them. The V and J calls and the clone size are those of that table, but D and trimming were determined from the DNA. The sample has 75,000 to 100,000 clones, 77% seen once. These data come from a study of blood T cell repertoires in COVID-19. About the research overall: Both acute and convalescent COVID-19 samples were obtained from the United States, Italy and Spain. From T cells, B-cell-depleted T cells, or PBMCs came the material, which was cDNA or gDNA.

CDR1 SGHRS and CDR2 YFSETQ come from the germline V gene. The CDR3 has 15 residues. The V and J genes are TRBV5-1 and TRBJ1-4; 7 nucleotides line up with TRBD1. Sequenced sample: peripheral blood. The receptor comes from an elderly woman with acute or convalescent COVID-19. The CDR3 reads CASSQSGQTKEKLFF. DNA of the CDR3: TGCGCCAGCAGCCAATCGGGACAGACTAAGGAAAAACTGTTTTTT.